The source of this T cell receptor (beta chain) is a study of blood T cells in healthy people across ages. This CDR3 is built from 14 residues. J lost 5 bases, V lost 3 bases, and 4 bases had no gene match. A sample-barcoded 5' primer and a J-beta primer mix were used in a second PCR of roughly 7 to 11 cycles. TCRdb ran MiXCR on the 5' RACE reads and lists one entry per CDR3 protein. The sample records some 900,000 distinct CDR3 sequences, around 46% being singletons. The rearrangement links TRBV12-3 or TRBV12-4 to TRBJ2-1, with 7 nucleotides matching TRBD2. This sequence originates from a young man in good health. The sequencing sample was made of blood. CDR3 DNA sequence: TGTGCCAGCAGTTTGGGGCGGGGGAACAATGAGCAGTTCTTC. The encoded protein is CASSLGRGNNEQFF.